This TCR beta chain emerged from a study of CD8 T cells in Susac syndrome. Germline V gene lookup returns CDR1 SNHLY and CDR2 FYNNEI. Trimming took off 4 bases at V and 8 bases at J, with 8 bases between the two ends. This CDR3 is 11 amino acids long. With random hexamers, reverse transcription was performed on about 0.5 to 1 ug of RNA. It was immunoSEQ multiplex PCR that amplified TCR beta CDR3 across 54 Vbeta and 13 Jbeta. TCRdb redid the calling of the immunoSEQ multiplex PCR reads with MiXCR, one entry per CDR3 protein. The data contain more than 100,000 distinct CDR3 sequences, over 80% of them singletons.

The J gene is TRBJ1-1, the V gene TRBV2; D remains unclear. The clonotype was recovered from a human donor with multiple sclerosis. Sequenced input: CD8+ T cells from PBMCs. The CDR3 bases are TGTGCCAGCAGTGTTAGGGTAGAAGCTTTCTTT. This codes for CASSVRVEAFF.